The subject of this entry is one T cell receptor beta chain. The data originate from a study of CD8+ T cells in alopecia areata. Indicated treatment: oral pan-JAK inhibitor, 5-10 mg twice daily. Isolated RNA was reverse transcribed into cDNA used as the sequencing template. Generated by immunoSEQ multiplex PCR, the TCRdb table keeps only in-frame clones and is missing some. This table has 120,000 or so clones, over 55% appearing once. The CDR3 is 14 residues long. Germline CDR1 reads MNHEY; CDR2 reads SVGAGI. J was trimmed by 1 base and V by 5 bases; bases with no gene match: 3. The source of this sequence is a human donor with alopecia areata. Sequences were derived from CD4+ T cells sorted from blood, sampled at week 4, from a patient treated with tofacitinib. The J gene is TRBJ1-1, the V gene TRBV6-5, with 8 positions matching TRBD1. The CDR3 DNA is TGTGCCAGCAGTCGAGACAGGGGGAACACTGAAGCTTTCTTT. Translated, it gives CASSRDRGNTEAFF.